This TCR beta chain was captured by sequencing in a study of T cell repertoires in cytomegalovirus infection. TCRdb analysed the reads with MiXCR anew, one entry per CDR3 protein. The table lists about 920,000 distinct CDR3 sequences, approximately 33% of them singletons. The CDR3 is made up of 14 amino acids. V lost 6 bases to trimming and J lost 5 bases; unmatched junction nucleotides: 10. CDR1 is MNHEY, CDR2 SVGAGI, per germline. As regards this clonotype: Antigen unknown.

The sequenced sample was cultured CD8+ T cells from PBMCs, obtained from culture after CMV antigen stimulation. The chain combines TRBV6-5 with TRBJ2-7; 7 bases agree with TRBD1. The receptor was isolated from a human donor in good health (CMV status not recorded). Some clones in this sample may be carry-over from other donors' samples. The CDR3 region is CASSIGDSQNEQYF. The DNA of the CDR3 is TGTGCCAGCAGCATTGGGGACAGCCAGAACGAGCAGTACTTC.